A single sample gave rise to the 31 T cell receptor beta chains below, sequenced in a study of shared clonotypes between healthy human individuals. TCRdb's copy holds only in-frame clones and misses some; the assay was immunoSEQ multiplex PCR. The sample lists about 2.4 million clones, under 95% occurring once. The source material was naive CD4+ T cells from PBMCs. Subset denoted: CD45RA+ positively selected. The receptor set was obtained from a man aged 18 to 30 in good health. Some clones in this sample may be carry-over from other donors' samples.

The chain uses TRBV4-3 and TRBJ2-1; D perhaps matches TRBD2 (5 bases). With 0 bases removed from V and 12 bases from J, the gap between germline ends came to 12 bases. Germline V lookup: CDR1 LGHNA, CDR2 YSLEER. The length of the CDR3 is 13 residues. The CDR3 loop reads CASSQEDSGVQFF. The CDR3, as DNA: TGCGCCAGCAGCCAAGAGGATTCCGGGGTGCAGTTCTTC.

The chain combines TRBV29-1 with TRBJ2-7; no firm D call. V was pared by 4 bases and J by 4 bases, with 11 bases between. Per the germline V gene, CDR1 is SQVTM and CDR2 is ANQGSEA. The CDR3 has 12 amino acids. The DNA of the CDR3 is TGCAGCGTTGGGGTGGCGCCTTACGAGCAGTACTTC. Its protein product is CSVGVAPYEQYF.

The CDR3: CASSFGPGGGAVIQYF. The CDR3 DNA reads TGTGCCAGCAGCTTCGGCCCAGGGGGTGGGGCAGTTATTCAGTATTTT. This sequence joins TRBV7-3 and TRBJ2-3; 7 positions agree with TRBD1. CDR1 and CDR2 (germline): SGHTA, FQGTGA. The V segment lost 3 bases and the J segment 12 bases; nucleotides outside the gene matches: 18. The CDR3 spans 16 residues.

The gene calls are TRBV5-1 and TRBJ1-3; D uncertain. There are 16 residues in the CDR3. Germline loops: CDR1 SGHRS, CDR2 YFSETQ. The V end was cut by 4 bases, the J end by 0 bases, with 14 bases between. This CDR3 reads CASSLNSAYSGNTIYF. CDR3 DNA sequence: TGCGCCAGCAGCCTAAACAGCGCCTACTCTGGAAACACCATATATTTT. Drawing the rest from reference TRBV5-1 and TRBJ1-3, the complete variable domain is KAGVTQTPRYLIKTRGQQVTLSCSPISGHRSVSWYQQTPGQGLQFLFEYFSETQRNKGNFPGRFSGRQFSNSRSEMNVSTLELGDSALYLCASSLNSAYSGNTIYFGEGSWLTVV.

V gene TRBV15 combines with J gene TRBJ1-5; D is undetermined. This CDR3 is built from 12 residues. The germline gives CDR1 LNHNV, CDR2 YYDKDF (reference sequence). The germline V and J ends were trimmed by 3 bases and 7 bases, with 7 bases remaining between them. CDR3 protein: CATSSGGQPQHF. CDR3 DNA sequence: TGTGCCACCAGCAGTGGAGGCCAGCCCCAGCATTTT. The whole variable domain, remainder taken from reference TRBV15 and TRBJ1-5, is DAMVIQNPRYQVTQFGKPVTLSCSQTLNHNVMYWYQQKSSQAPKLLFHYYDKDFNNEADTPDNFQSRRPNTSFCFLDIRSPGLGDTAMYLCATSSGGQPQHFGDGTRLSIL.

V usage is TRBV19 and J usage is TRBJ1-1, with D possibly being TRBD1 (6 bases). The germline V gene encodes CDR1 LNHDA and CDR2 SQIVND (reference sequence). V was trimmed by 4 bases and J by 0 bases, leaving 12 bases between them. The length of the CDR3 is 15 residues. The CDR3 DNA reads TGTGCCAGTAGTACAAAACAGGGAGTGAACACTGAAGCTTTCTTT. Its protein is CASSTKQGVNTEAFF.

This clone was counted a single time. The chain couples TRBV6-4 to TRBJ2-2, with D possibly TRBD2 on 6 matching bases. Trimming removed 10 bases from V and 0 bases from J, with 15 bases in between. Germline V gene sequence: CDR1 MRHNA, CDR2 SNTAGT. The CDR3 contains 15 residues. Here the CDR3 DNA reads TGTGCCACCCGAAGCGGGTCCGCGAACACCGGGGAGCTGTTTTTT. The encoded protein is CATRSGSANTGELFF.

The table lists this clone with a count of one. DNA of the CDR3: TGTGCCAGAATGAATAGGGTTCATCAGCCCCAGCATTTT. This codes for CARMNRVHQPQHF. This sequence joins TRBV5-3 and TRBJ1-5, with unresolved D. TRBV5-3 is known as an ORF, though its function is uncertain. Trimming cost V 6 bases and J 5 bases, with 12 bases left between them. The CDR3 extends over 13 amino acids.

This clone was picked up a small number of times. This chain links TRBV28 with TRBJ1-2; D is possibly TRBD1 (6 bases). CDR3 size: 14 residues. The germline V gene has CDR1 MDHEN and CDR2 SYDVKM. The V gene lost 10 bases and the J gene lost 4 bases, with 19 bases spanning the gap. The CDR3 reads CAIQAPGTPYGYTF. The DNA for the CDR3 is TGTGCCATCCAGGCGCCCGGGACACCCTATGGCTACACCTTC.

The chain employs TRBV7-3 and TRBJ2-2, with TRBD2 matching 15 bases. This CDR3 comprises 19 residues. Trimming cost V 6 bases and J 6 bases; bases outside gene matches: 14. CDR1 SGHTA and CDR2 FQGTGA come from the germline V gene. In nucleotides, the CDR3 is TGTGCCAGCAGAGCCCCGGGACTAGCGGGAGGCCGTTCTGCCGGGGAGCTGTTTTTT. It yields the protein CASRAPGLAGGRSAGELFF. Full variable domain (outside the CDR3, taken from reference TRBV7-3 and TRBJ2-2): GAGVSQTPSNKVTEKGKYVELRCDPISGHTALYWYRQSLGQGPEFLIYFQGTGAADDSGLPNDRFFAVRPEGSVSTLKIQRTERGDSAVYLCASRAPGLAGGRSAGELFFGEGSRLTVL.

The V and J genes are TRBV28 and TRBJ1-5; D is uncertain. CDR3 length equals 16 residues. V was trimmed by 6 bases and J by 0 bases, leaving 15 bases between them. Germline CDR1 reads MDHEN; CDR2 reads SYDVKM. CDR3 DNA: TGTGCCAGCAGCCTTATTTATGTAACTAGCAATCAGCCCCAGCATTTT. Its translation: CASSLIYVTSNQPQHF. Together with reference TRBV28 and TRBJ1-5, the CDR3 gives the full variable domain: DVKVTQSSRYLVKRTGEKVFLECVQDMDHENMFWYRQDPGLGLRLIYFSYDVKMKEKGDIPEGYSVSREKKERFSLILESASTNQTSMYLCASSLIYVTSNQPQHFGDGTRLSIL.

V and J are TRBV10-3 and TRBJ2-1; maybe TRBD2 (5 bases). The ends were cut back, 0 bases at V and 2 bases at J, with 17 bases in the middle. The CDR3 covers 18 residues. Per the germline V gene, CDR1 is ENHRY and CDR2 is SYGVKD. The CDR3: CAISESRSFRGPYNEQFF. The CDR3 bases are TGTGCCATCAGTGAGTCCCGTAGTTTCCGCGGGCCCTACAATGAGCAGTTCTTC.

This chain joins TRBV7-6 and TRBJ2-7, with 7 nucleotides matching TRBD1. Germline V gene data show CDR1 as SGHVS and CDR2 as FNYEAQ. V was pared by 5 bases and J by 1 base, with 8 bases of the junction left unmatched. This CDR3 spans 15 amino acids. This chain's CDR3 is CASSRIPGGSYEQYF. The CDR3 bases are TGTGCCAGCAGCCGCATCCCAGGGGGATCCTACGAGCAGTACTTC.

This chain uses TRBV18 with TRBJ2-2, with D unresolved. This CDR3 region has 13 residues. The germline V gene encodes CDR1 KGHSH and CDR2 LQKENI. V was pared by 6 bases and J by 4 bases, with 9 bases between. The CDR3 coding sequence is TGTGCCAGCTCCTCCGTAGGCACCGGGGAGCTGTTTTTT. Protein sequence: CASSSVGTGELFF.

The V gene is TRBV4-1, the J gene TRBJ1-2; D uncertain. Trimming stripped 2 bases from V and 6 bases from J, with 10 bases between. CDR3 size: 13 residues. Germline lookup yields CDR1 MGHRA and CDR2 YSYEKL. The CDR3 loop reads CASSQLRGDGYTF. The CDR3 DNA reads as TGCGCCAGCAGCCAACTTAGAGGTGATGGCTACACCTTC.

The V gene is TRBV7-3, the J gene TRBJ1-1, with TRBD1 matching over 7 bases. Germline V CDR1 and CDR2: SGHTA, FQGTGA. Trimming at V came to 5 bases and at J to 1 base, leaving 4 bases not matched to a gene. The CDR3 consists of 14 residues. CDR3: CASSQGGANTEAFF. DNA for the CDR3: TGTGCCAGCAGCCAGGGGGGAGCGAACACTGAAGCTTTCTTT.

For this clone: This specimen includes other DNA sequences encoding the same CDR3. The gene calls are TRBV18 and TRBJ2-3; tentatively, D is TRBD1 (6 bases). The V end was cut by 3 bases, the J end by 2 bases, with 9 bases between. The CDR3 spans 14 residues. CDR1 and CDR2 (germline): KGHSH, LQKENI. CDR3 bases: TGTGCCAGCTCACCGACAGGAGACACAGATACGCAGTATTTT. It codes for CASSPTGDTDTQYF.

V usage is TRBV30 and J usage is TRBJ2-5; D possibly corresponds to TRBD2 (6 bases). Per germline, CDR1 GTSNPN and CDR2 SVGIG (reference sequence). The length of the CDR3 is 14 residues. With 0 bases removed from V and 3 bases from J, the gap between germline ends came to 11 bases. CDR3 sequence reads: CAWSVQGGKETQYF. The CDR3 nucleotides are TGTGCCTGGAGTGTACAAGGCGGGAAAGAGACCCAGTACTTC.

CDR3 bases: TGTGCCAGTAGTATCGGATCTAGCGGGAAGGGTGTTGAGCAGTTCTTC. The encoded protein is CASSIGSSGKGVEQFF. The chain links TRBV19 to TRBJ2-1, with 9 bases lining up with TRBD2. Losses at the gene ends were 3 bases for V and 9 bases for J; bases not matched to a gene: 12. The CDR3 runs to 16 residues. Germline V gene data show CDR1 as LNHDA and CDR2 as SQIVND (reference sequence).

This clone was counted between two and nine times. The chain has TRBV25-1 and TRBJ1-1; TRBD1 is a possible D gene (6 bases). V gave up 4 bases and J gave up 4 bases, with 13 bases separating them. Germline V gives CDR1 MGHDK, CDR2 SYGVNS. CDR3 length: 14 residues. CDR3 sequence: CASSAYRASTEAFF. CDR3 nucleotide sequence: TGTGCCAGCAGTGCATACAGGGCATCCACTGAAGCTTTCTTT.

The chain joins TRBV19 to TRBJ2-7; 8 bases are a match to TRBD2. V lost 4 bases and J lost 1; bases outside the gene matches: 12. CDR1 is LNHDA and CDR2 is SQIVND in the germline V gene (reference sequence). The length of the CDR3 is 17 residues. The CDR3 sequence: CASSTLGSGSVSYEQYF. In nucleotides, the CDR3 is TGTGCCAGTAGTACCTTGGGAAGCGGGAGTGTTTCCTACGAGCAGTACTTC.

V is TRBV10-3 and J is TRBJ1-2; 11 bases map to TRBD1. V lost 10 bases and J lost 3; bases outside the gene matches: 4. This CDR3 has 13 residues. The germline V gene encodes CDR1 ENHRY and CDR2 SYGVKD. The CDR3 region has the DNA TGTGCCAGTAGGGACAGGGGGGACTATGGCTACACCTTC. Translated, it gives CASRDRGDYGYTF.

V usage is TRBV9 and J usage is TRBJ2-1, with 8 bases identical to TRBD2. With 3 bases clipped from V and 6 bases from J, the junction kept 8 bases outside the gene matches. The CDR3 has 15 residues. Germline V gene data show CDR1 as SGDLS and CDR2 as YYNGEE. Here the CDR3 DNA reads TGTGCCAGCAGCGCCGGACTAGCCGTCGGCAATGAGCAGTTCTTC. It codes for CASSAGLAVGNEQFF.

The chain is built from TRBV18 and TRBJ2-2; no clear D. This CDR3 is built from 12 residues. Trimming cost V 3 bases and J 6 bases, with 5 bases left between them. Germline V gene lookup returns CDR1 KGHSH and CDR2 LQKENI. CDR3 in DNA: TGTGCCAGCTCACCGGACCCCGGGGAGCTGTTTTTT. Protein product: CASSPDPGELFF.

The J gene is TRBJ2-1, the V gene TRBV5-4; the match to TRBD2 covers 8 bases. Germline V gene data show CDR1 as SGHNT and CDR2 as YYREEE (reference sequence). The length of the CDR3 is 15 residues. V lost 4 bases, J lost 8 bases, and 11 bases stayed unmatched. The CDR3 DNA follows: TGTGCCAGCAGCGTCTCCGGGACTAGAAACTATGAGCAGTTCTTC. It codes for CASSVSGTRNYEQFF. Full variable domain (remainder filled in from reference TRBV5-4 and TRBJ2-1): ETGVTQSPTHLIKTRGQQVTLRCSSQSGHNTVSWYQQALGQGPQFIFQYYREEENGRGNFPPRFSGLQFPNYSSELNVNALELDDSALYLCASSVSGTRNYEQFFGPGTRLTVL.

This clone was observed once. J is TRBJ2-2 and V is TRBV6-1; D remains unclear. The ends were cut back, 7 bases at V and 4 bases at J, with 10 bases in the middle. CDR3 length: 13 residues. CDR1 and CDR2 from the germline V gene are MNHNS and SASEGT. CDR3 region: CASIGVVTGELFF. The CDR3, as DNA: TGTGCCAGCATTGGGGTAGTCACCGGGGAGCTGTTTTTT.

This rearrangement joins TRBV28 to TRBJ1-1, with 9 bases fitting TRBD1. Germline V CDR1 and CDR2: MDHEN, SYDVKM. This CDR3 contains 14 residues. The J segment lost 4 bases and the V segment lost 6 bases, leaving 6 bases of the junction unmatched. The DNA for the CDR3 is TGTGCCAGCAGCCGGGGACAGGGTTTCACTGAAGCTTTCTTT. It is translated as CASSRGQGFTEAFF.

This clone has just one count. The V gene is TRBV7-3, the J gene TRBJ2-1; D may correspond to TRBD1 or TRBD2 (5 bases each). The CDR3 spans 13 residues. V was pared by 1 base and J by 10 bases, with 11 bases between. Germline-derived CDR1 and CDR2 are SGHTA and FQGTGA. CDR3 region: CASSLNYRGEQFF. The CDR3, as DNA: TGTGCCAGCAGCTTAAACTACCGGGGCGAGCAGTTCTTC.

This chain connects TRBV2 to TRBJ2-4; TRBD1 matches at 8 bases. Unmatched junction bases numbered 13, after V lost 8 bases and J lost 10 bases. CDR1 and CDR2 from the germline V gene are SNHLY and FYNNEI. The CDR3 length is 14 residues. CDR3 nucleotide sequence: TGTGCCAGCCTTGGACAGGGTGGAACTGCGATTCAGTACTTC. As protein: CASLGQGGTAIQYF.

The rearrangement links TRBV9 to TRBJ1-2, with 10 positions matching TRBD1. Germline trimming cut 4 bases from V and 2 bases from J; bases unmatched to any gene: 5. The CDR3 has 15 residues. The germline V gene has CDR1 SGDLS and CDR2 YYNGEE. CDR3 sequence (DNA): TGTGCCAGCAGCCTCGGGACAGGGGTCAACTATGGCTACACCTTC. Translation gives CASSLGTGVNYGYTF.

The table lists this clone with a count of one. The CDR3 coding sequence is TGTGCCAGCAGCTTAAACGCTTTGGCAGGTGATGGCTACACCTTC. Translated: CASSLNALAGDGYTF. The chain employs TRBV11-2 and TRBJ1-2; D is uncertain. V lost 2 bases and J lost 6, with 16 bases in between. The CDR3 contains 15 residues. Germline-derived CDR1 and CDR2 are SGHAT and FQNNGV.